This T cell receptor (beta chain) was sequenced for a study of blood T cell repertoires in COVID-19. CDR3 length equals 13 residues. Trimming removed 5 bases at V and 5 bases at J, with 13 bases between. CDR1 is SGHTA, CDR2 FQGTGA, per germline. TCRdb's copy holds only in-frame clones and misses some; the assay was immunoSEQ multiplex PCR. The profile shows about 350,000 clones, roughly 87% of them singletons. Participant age was roughly 18 to 89 years, and participants resided in around 24 US areas. This receptor was obtained from a woman between 25 and 40 years old who had recovered from COVID-19. The rearrangement links TRBV7-3 to TRBJ2-7; weak D call: TRBD1 (7 bases). The sequenced sample consisted of PBMCs or T cells enriched from blood (not recorded which). The CDR3 region is CASSGGTEDEQYF. CDR3 nucleotides: TGTGCCAGCAGCGGGGGGACAGAGGACGAGCAGTACTTC.